The present T cell receptor (beta chain) was sequenced within a study of CD8+CD57+ T cells in acquired aplastic anemia. Profiles of TCR beta VDJ and CDR3 were generated from a genomic DNA template. TCRdb analysed the reads with MiXCR anew, one entry per CDR3 protein. The sample includes about 20,000 distinct CDR3 sequences, approximately 39% of them seen just once. All sequencing subjects had displayed CD8+CD57+ cell expansion on flow cytometry. Each patient carried a diagnosis of severe acquired aplastic anemia. Bead-based CD8+CD57+ cell enrichment yielded a mean 1.6 ug DNA. As regards this clonotype: The antigen is not known.

Trimming stripped 4 bases from V and 2 bases from J, with 15 bases between. The CDR3 covers 15 residues. CDR1 DFQATT and CDR2 SNEGSKA come from the germline V gene (reference sequence). General observations from the study: The CD8+CD57+ cells of patients were less diverse than their total CD4+ and CD8+ pools.

Sequencing was performed on CD8+CD57+ T cells sorted from PBMCs. Described subset: bead-enriched CD8+CD57+ effector memory T cells from SAA patients. The receptor was derived from a human donor with aplastic anemia. The chain combines TRBV20-1 with TRBJ2-1; tentatively, D is TRBD2 (5 bases). CDR3 amino acids: CSAMSKRLPYNEQFF. The CDR3 DNA reads as TGCAGTGCTATGTCAAAGCGGTTACCCTACAATGAGCAGTTCTTC.